The source of this T cell receptor beta chain is a study of shared clonotypes between healthy human individuals. Overall study results and limits: Non-shared clonotypes showed lower generation probabilities than clonotypes common to all four donors. For naive CD4 cells, roughly 5% of clonotypes were shared across four donors.

Concerning this clone: Its antigen is unidentified. Different DNA sequences within this sample yield the same CDR3.

The naive CD8 population came from CD45RO-negative cells selected for CCR7, without terminally differentiated effector memory CD45RA+ cells. The CDR3 length is 15 residues. Germline lookup yields CDR1 MNHEY and CDR2 SVGAGI. Germline trimming cut 7 bases from V and 2 bases from J; bases unmatched to any gene: 6. Original processing methods: Junction-only immunoSEQ data arrived without quality scores, meaning filtering differed. The assay was immunoSEQ multiplex PCR, and TCRdb's table has in-frame clones only and misses some. From that table come the V and J calls and clone size; the DNA was used to work out D and trimming. The profile shows roughly 600,000 clones, roughly 98% of them singletons.

Sequencing input: naive CD8+ T cells sorted from blood. The rearrangement uses TRBV6-5 and TRBJ2-5; TRBD2 agrees at 11 bases. The clonotype originates from a man aged 25 to 40 in good health. Here the CDR3 DNA reads TGTGCCAGCACTGTAGCGGGAGGGTCGCAAGAGACCCAGTACTTC. This codes for CASTVAGGSQETQYF.